A single sample gave rise to the 19 T cell receptor beta chains below, sequenced in a study of T cell repertoires in cytomegalovirus infection. No antigen has been assigned to these receptors. TCRdb reprocessed the reads via MiXCR and lists one record per CDR3 protein. The table includes roughly 120,000 distinct CDR3 sequences, more than 30% detected once. The starting material was CD8+ T cells from cultured PBMCs, obtained from culture after CMV antigen stimulation. These receptors were taken from a human donor in good health (CMV status not recorded). Some clones in this sample may be carry-over from other donors' samples.

This clonotype has at least ten counts. The CDR3 protein is CASSFGTSAGETQYF. DNA of the CDR3: TGTGCCAGCAGCTTTGGGACTAGCGCCGGGGAGACCCAGTACTTC. The chain is built from TRBV5-5 and TRBJ2-5; TRBD2 matches at 10 bases. V trimming: 2 bases; J trimming: 5 bases; junction bases outside the gene matches: 6. Germline lookup yields CDR1 SGHKS and CDR2 YYEKEE (reference sequence). The length of the CDR3 is 15 residues.

The rearrangement links TRBV7-3 to TRBJ1-1, with D perhaps matching TRBD1 (6 bases). The CDR3 has 20 amino acids. V lost 2 bases and J 0 bases, leaving 25 bases between the germline ends. Germline lookup yields CDR1 SGHTA and CDR2 FQGTGA. Here the CDR3 reads CASSLYRAGTRWGMNTEAFF. The CDR3 DNA follows: TGTGCCAGCAGCTTATACAGGGCCGGGACCAGATGGGGAATGAACACTGAAGCTTTCTTT.

The chain recombines TRBV19 with TRBJ1-6, with D uncertain. CDR3 length: 17 residues. The germline V and J ends were trimmed by 4 bases and 8 bases, with 21 bases remaining between them. The germline V gene encodes CDR1 LNHDA and CDR2 SQIVND (reference sequence). DNA for the CDR3: TGTGCCAGTAGTACGTTAACCAGGACCCCAGACGATTCACCCCTCCACTTT. This codes for CASSTLTRTPDDSPLHF.

There are many counts of this clonotype. The chain recombines TRBV7-8 with TRBJ1-1; no reliable D call. The germline V gene has CDR1 SGHVS and CDR2 FQNEAQ. The germline V and J ends were trimmed by 1 base and 1 base, with 4 bases remaining between them. This CDR3 region has 13 residues. CDR3 DNA sequence: TGTGCCAGCAGCTTAGATGCGAACACTGAAGCTTTCTTT. Its protein is CASSLDANTEAFF.

The rearrangement joins TRBV6-1 to TRBJ1-2, with 8 nucleotides matching TRBD1. V lost 5 bases to trimming and J lost 4 bases; unmatched junction nucleotides: 9. CDR1 and CDR2 from the germline V gene are MNHNS and SASEGT. The CDR3 is 15 residues long. CDR3: CASSLDRAWSYGYTF. CDR3 nucleotides: TGTGCCAGCAGTCTGGACAGGGCGTGGAGCTATGGCTACACCTTC.

This clonotype was detected only once. The chain joins TRBV5-3 to TRBJ2-7; possibly TRBD1 for D (6 bases). TRBV5-3 is sorted into the ORF group, with uncertain function. CDR3 size: 16 residues. The V end was cut by 8 bases, the J end by 2 bases, with 23 bases between. CDR3 in DNA: TGTGCCAGCAGCCCGATGTTGGGGGCTTCAACCTACGAGCAGTACTTC. Translated: CASSPMLGASTYEQYF.

Only a few counts were recorded for this clonotype. V gene TRBV5-6 combines with J gene TRBJ1-1, with D uncertain. The CDR3 is made up of 16 amino acids. CDR1 and CDR2 (germline): SGHDT, YYEEEE. V lost 0 bases and J lost 0, with 12 bases in between. The CDR3 loop reads CASSLAYVGMNTEAFF. CDR3 nucleotides: TGTGCCAGCAGCTTGGCCTACGTGGGGATGAACACTGAAGCTTTCTTT.

This clonotype was detected only a few times. The rearrangement joins TRBV12-3 or TRBV12-4 to TRBJ1-5; D uncertain. V lost 3 bases, J lost 10 bases, and 13 bases lay in between. The CDR3 is made up of 13 amino acids. The CDR3 DNA reads TGTGCCAGCAGTTTGGGTCTTCCTACCCCCCAGCATTTT. Translated, it gives CASSLGLPTPQHF.

The sample holds many counts of this clonotype. The V gene is TRBV25-1, the J gene TRBJ2-2, with 11 bases lining up with TRBD1. The CDR3 extends over 16 amino acids. Per germline, CDR1 MGHDK and CDR2 SYGVNS. The trim removed 5 bases at V and 6 bases at J, leaving 8 bases unmatched. DNA for the CDR3: TGTGCCAGCAGTCCATGGGGACAGGGGGACGCCGGGGAGCTGTTTTTT. It codes for CASSPWGQGDAGELFF.

This chain uses TRBV6-5 with TRBJ1-3, with D perhaps TRBD1 (6 bases). Germline CDR1 MNHEY, CDR2 SVGAGI. This CDR3 has 18 residues. V shed 0 bases and J shed 2 bases, with 17 bases lying between them. CDR3 sequence (DNA): TGTGCCAGCAGTTACTCGAGGGAACAGGGCCACGCTGGAAACACCATATATTTT. Translating it yields CASSYSREQGHAGNTIYF.

The chain employs TRBV7-2 and TRBJ2-1; D perhaps matches TRBD2 (6 bases). The CDR3 contains 15 residues. Germline values: CDR1 SGHTA, CDR2 FQGNSA. Trimming took off 1 base at V and 9 bases at J, with 16 bases between the two ends. The CDR3 here is CASSLGPGLRVEQFF. As DNA, the CDR3 is TGTGCCAGCAGCTTAGGCCCGGGACTCAGGGTTGAGCAGTTCTTC.

This clonotype was seen only a few times. The rearrangement uses TRBV6-6 and TRBJ1-5; D call uncertain. Trimming removed 4 bases at V and 3 bases at J, with 10 bases between. Germline V lookup: CDR1 MNHNY, CDR2 SVGAGI (reference sequence). The CDR3 spans 14 residues. CDR3 bases: TGTGCCAGCAGTTCCGACGGAAACAATCAGCCCCAGCATTTT. Amino acid sequence: CASSSDGNNQPQHF.

This clonotype appeared many times. The chain has TRBV5-1 and TRBJ2-7, with D unresolved. This CDR3 is 13 amino acids long. Trimming removed 2 bases from V and 1 base from J, with 7 bases in between. From germline, CDR1 is SGHRS and CDR2 YFSETQ. The CDR3 bases are TGCGCCAGCAGCTTCGGCGGATCCTACGAGCAGTACTTC. It specifies CASSFGGSYEQYF.

The genes are TRBV2 and TRBJ1-5; D perhaps matches TRBD1 (5 bases). CDR3 size: 14 residues. Trimming took 1 base from V and 5 from J, leaving 9 bases between them. Germline lookup yields CDR1 SNHLY and CDR2 FYNNEI. CDR3 loop: CASSEGSGHQPQHF. CDR3 bases: TGTGCCAGCAGTGAAGGGTCAGGGCATCAGCCCCAGCATTTT.

This clonotype was counted at least ten times. V usage is TRBV7-6 and J usage is TRBJ2-3, with D tentatively TRBD2 (5 bases). Germline V lookup: CDR1 SGHVS, CDR2 FNYEAQ. CDR3 size: 15 residues. V lost 1 base, J lost 1 base, and 9 bases lay in between. CDR3 DNA: TGTGCCAGCAGCTTAGTCGGGGTGGGCACAGATACGCAGTATTTT. Translated, it gives CASSLVGVGTDTQYF.

The V gene is TRBV13, the J gene TRBJ2-1; either TRBD1 or TRBD2 may fit D (5 bases each). Germline V gene data show CDR1 as PRHDT and CDR2 as FYEKMQ (reference sequence). Trimming cost V 5 bases and J 7 bases, with 18 bases left between them. CDR3 size: 15 residues. The CDR3 region is CASSPPEGWGNEQFF. CDR3 nucleotides: TGTGCCAGCAGCCCACCCGAAGGTTGGGGGAATGAGCAGTTCTTC.

This clonotype has just a few counts. The CDR3 reads CASRDSGGQNTGELFF. CDR3 nucleotides: TGTGCCAGCAGAGATAGCGGGGGCCAAAACACCGGGGAGCTGTTTTTT. The genes are TRBV12-3 or TRBV12-4 and TRBJ2-2, with 9 bases lining up with TRBD2. Trimming cost V 6 bases and J 2 bases; bases outside gene matches: 7. The CDR3 covers 16 residues.

This clonotype came up a few times. At one end, the junction sequence differs from germline, possibly due to a read error. V gene TRBV4-1 combines with J gene TRBJ1-1; D remains ambiguous. The V gene's germline CDR1 is MGHRA and CDR2 YSYEKL. This CDR3 has 15 residues. The CDR3 here is CASSQDQGMNTEAFF. Here the CDR3 DNA reads TGTGCCAGCAGCCAAGATCAAGGGATGAACACTGAAGCTTTCTTT.

This chain joins TRBV29-1 and TRBJ2-7; D remains unclear. This CDR3 is built from 12 residues. The V gene lost 4 bases and the J gene lost 0 bases, with 7 bases spanning the gap. Germline V gene lookup returns CDR1 SQVTM and CDR2 ANQGSEA. CDR3 sequence: CSVGGDSYEQYF. CDR3 DNA sequence: TGCAGCGTTGGTGGCGACTCCTACGAGCAGTACTTC.